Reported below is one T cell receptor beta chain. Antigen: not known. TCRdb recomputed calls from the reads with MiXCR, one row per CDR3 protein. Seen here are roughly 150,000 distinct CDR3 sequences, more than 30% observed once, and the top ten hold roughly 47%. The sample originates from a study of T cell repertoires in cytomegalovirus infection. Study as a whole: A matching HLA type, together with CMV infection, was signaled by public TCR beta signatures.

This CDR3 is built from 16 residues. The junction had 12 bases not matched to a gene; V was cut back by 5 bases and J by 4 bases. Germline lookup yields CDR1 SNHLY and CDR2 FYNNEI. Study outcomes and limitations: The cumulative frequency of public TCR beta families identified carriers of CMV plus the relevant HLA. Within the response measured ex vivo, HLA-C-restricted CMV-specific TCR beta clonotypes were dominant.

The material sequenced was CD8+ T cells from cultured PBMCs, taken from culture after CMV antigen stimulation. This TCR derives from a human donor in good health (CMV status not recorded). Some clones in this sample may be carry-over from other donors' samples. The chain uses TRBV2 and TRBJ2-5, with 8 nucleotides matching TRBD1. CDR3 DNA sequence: TGTGCCAGCAGTCCCGGTCCAGGGGGCCTTGGAGAGACCCAGTACTTC. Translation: CASSPGPGGLGETQYF.